This T cell receptor (beta chain) was captured in a study of regulatory T cells in long-lasting Graves disease. General study points: Persistent disease exhibited a predilection for TRBV28, TRBJ1-2 and TRBJ2-5. Sampling was limited to peripheral blood rather than thyroid tissue.

Through Arm-PCR of CDR3 regions and iRepertoire HTBI primers, TCR beta libraries were built. One entry per CDR3 protein, called by TCRdb with MiXCR from the multiplex PCR reads. Seen here are almost 450,000 distinct CDR3 sequences, 16% observed once, and the top ten hold around 11%. Time point noted: newly diagnosed GD, antithyroid drugs for less than 3 months. Isolated PBMC RNA provided the starting material for the TCR library. The germline V gene has CDR1 LNHNV and CDR2 YYDKDF (reference sequence). This CDR3 comprises 13 residues. V gave up 3 bases and J gave up 3 bases, with 9 bases separating them. This clonotype was picked up many times. Antigen specificity is unknown. These same data were also listed under a study on T cells in Graves' hyperthyroidism and ophthalmopathy.

The source material was peripheral blood mononuclear cells (PBMCs), sampled at new diagnosis, from a patient treated with antithyroid drugs. This clonotype was sampled from a woman aged 30 to 39 with Graves disease. V and J are TRBV15 and TRBJ2-7; no clear D gene. DNA of the CDR3: TGTGCCACCAGCAGGCACCAGGTCTACGAGCAGTACTTC. This translates into CATSRHQVYEQYF.